Below, 5 T cell receptor beta chains from the same sample are listed, as sequenced in a study of CD8 T cells in Susac syndrome. RNA totalling roughly 0.5 to 1 ug underwent reverse transcription with random hexamers. TCRdb analysed the immunoSEQ multiplex PCR reads with MiXCR anew, one entry per CDR3 protein. This repertoire shows around 110,000 distinct CDR3 sequences, under 96% found once; its top ten account for less than 0.15%. Sequenced input: CD4+ T cells from PBMCs. Source of these receptors: a human donor with Susac syndrome.

The V call is TRBV9, the J call TRBJ1-2; no clear D. The CDR3 has 12 residues. V was clipped by 6 bases and J by 1 base, with 7 bases between them. CDR1 is SGDLS and CDR2 is YYNGEE in the germline V gene. The CDR3 nucleotides read TGTGCCAGCACCCTCAATAACTATGGCTACACCTTC. Its translation: CASTLNNYGYTF.

The rearrangement links TRBV25-1 to TRBJ2-5; TRBD1 might be the D (6 bases). Trimming took 1 base from V and 4 from J, leaving 16 bases between them. Looked up from germline, CDR1 is MGHDK and CDR2 is SYGVNS. The CDR3 sequence is 16 residues long. CDR3 nucleotide sequence: TGTGCCAGCAGTGAATTTGGCGTCGGGACAAGAGAGACCCAGTACTTC. Translation gives CASSEFGVGTRETQYF.

The rearrangement links TRBV6-1 to TRBJ2-5; 7 bases are a match to TRBD2. Germline trimming cut 6 bases from V and 4 bases from J; bases unmatched to any gene: 17. Germline V gene sequence: CDR1 MNHNS, CDR2 SASEGT. There are 17 residues in the CDR3. The CDR3 DNA is TGTGCCAGCAGCCGACCCCCCGGACTAGGGGTGCGAGAGACCCAGTACTTC. It specifies CASSRPPGLGVRETQYF.

This clonotype was seen just once. V gene TRBV12-3 or TRBV12-4 combines with J gene TRBJ2-7; TRBD2 matches 9 bases. With 4 bases clipped from V and 7 bases from J, the junction kept 11 bases outside the gene matches. The CDR3 loop spans 15 amino acids. This CDR3 reads CASSSSAAGGDEQYF. CDR3 nucleotide sequence: TGTGCCAGCAGTTCCTCGGCTGCGGGAGGGGATGAGCAGTACTTC.

The J gene is TRBJ1-1, the V gene TRBV15, with 11 bases aligning to TRBD1. Losses at the gene ends were 5 bases for V and 8 bases for J; bases not matched to a gene: 7. Germline-derived CDR1 and CDR2 are LNHNV and YYDKDF (reference sequence). The CDR3 runs 14 residues. The CDR3 sequence is CATSGGQGDREAFF. The CDR3, as DNA: TGTGCCACCAGCGGGGGACAGGGGGATAGAGAAGCTTTCTTT.